These T cell receptor beta chains were read from a single sample in a study of CD8 T cells in ankylosing spondylitis. MiXCR, applied by TCRdb to the 5' RACE reads, yields one record per CDR3 protein. In the table there are fewer than 200,000 distinct CDR3 sequences, around a sixth of which are singletons. Sequencing used blood, either unsorted or a sorted T cell fraction (not recorded which). The receptors were sampled from a male donor aged 10-30 years with ankylosing spondylitis or in good health (not recorded which). Both conserved end residues are part of each CDR3. Each record gives: V gene, CDR3 length, CDR3 protein.

V gene: TRBV15
CDR3 length: 15
CDR3 protein: CATSPRARANEKLFF

V gene: TRBV10-3
CDR3 length: 15
CDR3 protein: CAISESGTGVYEQFF

V gene: TRBV29-1
CDR3 length: 10
CDR3 protein: CSVSNGGYTF

V gene: TRBV7-9
CDR3 length: 11
CDR3 protein: CASEEKNEQYF

V gene: TRBV20-1
CDR3 length: 13
CDR3 protein: CSKRERSTDTQYF

V gene: TRBV29-1
CDR3 length: 11
CDR3 protein: CSAVLNNEQFF

V gene: TRBV7-9
CDR3 length: 12
CDR3 protein: CASSFVESPLHF

V gene: TRBV4-1
CDR3 length: 15
CDR3 protein: CASSQAAQGYNEQFF

V gene: TRBV29-1
CDR3 length: 11
CDR3 protein: CSVTGDDGYTF

V gene: TRBV6-6
CDR3 length: 16
CDR3 protein: CASSSENRGLRYGYTF

V gene: TRBV27
CDR3 length: 13
CDR3 protein: CASRRSASYEQYF

V gene: TRBV27
CDR3 length: 11
CDR3 protein: CASKTQETQYF

V gene: TRBV7-8
CDR3 length: 15
CDR3 protein: CASTEPKDRQETQYF

V gene: TRBV7-9
CDR3 length: 16
CDR3 protein: CASRNRERGSNTEAFF

V gene: TRBV20-1
CDR3 length: 15
CDR3 protein: CSARVLAGGRHTQYF

V gene: TRBV7-8
CDR3 length: 15
CDR3 protein: CASSLEAGSTDTQYF

V gene: TRBV9
CDR3 length: 14
CDR3 protein: CASSVGQPPGELFF

V gene: TRBV27
CDR3 length: 16
CDR3 protein: CASSSPAALRTGELFF

V gene: TRBV6-5
CDR3 length: 13
CDR3 protein: CASSSGDDWGYTF

V gene: TRBV20-1
CDR3 length: 14
CDR3 protein: CSAAPTSANEKLFF

V gene: TRBV7-8
CDR3 length: 13
CDR3 protein: CASSWGPHYEQYF

V gene: TRBV5-1
CDR3 length: 13
CDR3 protein: CASSGATKNIQYF

V gene: TRBV20-1
CDR3 length: 17
CDR3 protein: CSARALAGGIAYNEQFF

V gene: TRBV12-3/TRBV12-4
CDR3 length: 15
CDR3 protein: CASSRGSGTGQPQHF

V gene: TRBV6-6
CDR3 length: 14
CDR3 protein: CASSYGTERETQYF

V gene: TRBV20-1
CDR3 length: 15
CDR3 protein: CSASPGPANTGELFF

V gene: TRBV12-3/TRBV12-4
CDR3 length: 14
CDR3 protein: CASSLVDSNQPQHF

V gene: TRBV9
CDR3 length: 15
CDR3 protein: CASSEAWDRDNEQFF

V gene: TRBV7-9
CDR3 length: 17
CDR3 protein: CASSVPGLAGGFGEQFF

V gene: TRBV29-1
CDR3 length: 12
CDR3 protein: CSVQTRKETQYF

V gene: TRBV5-1
CDR3 length: 15
CDR3 protein: CASSLGDGLYNEQFF

V gene: TRBV20-1
CDR3 length: 14
CDR3 protein: CSARVDGSYNEQFF

V gene: TRBV9
CDR3 length: 12
CDR3 protein: CASSADPGEQFF

V gene: TRBV28
CDR3 length: 15
CDR3 protein: CASSLYGQLNSPLHF

V gene: TRBV6-4
CDR3 length: 12
CDR3 protein: CASSDPTDTQYF

V gene: TRBV20-1
CDR3 length: 14
CDR3 protein: CSASRTGPNEKLFF

V gene: TRBV7-6
CDR3 length: 15
CDR3 protein: CASSLGTTNTDTQYF

V gene: TRBV25-1
CDR3 length: 15
CDR3 protein: CASSGTTGGSTEAFF

V gene: TRBV10-3
CDR3 length: 12
CDR3 protein: CAIRTYTDTQYF

V gene: TRBV12-3/TRBV12-4
CDR3 length: 15
CDR3 protein: CASSLTSGQNNEQFF

V gene: TRBV20-1
CDR3 length: 16
CDR3 protein: CSARRQGLGYNSPLHF

V gene: TRBV20-1
CDR3 length: 11
CDR3 protein: CSAGGAGGYTF

V gene: TRBV5-1
CDR3 length: 12
CDR3 protein: CASSQTGNTIYF

V gene: TRBV20-1
CDR3 length: 15
CDR3 protein: CSARAGRGGTGELFF

V gene: TRBV28
CDR3 length: 12
CDR3 protein: CASSLYPDEQYF